The 20 T cell receptor beta chains below come from one sample, sequenced in a study of control samples from healthy donors and cancer patients. Clones were sequenced by immunoSEQ multiplex PCR, and TCRdb holds only the in-frame ones, with some missing. This table holds approximately 89,000 clones, around nine tenths found once. The sequencing input was blood. These receptors all stem from a man aged 30 to 45 in good health.

J is TRBJ1-2 and V is TRBV6-4, with a possible D match to TRBD1 (5 bases). The CDR3 is 13 amino acids. The germline gives CDR1 MRHNA, CDR2 SNTAGT. Trimming stripped 2 bases from V and 7 bases from J, with 11 bases between. The CDR3 region is CASSDGGWGGYTF. CDR3 DNA: TGTGCCAGCAGTGACGGGGGATGGGGTGGCTACACCTTC.

This clone was detected a few times. The chain carries TRBV9 and TRBJ1-3; 9 bases are a match to TRBD1. The CDR3 loop spans 15 amino acids. Germline CDR1 and CDR2: SGDLS and YYNGEE. V gave up 3 bases and J gave up 6 bases; unmatched junction bases: 7. Here the CDR3 DNA reads TGTGCCAGCAGCGGGCGCGGGACAGGGTTAAACACCATATATTTT. Its translation: CASSGRGTGLNTIYF.

Only a few counts were recorded for this clone. The genes are TRBV12-5 and TRBJ2-7, with D hard to call. The length of the CDR3 is 12 residues. Per germline, CDR1 LGHNT and CDR2 FRNRAP. CDR3 protein: CPNPTCGNEQYV. The CDR3 coding sequence is TGTCCAAATCCCACATGTGGGAACGAGCAGTACGTC.

This sequence joins TRBV9 and TRBJ1-2; 11 bases are shared with TRBD1. CDR3 length equals 15 residues. The V and J ends lost 4 bases and 4 bases, in that order; junction bases with no gene match: 6. Per the germline V gene, CDR1 is SGDLS and CDR2 is YYNGEE. The CDR3 is CASSTRTGGGYGYTF. The CDR3 DNA reads as TGTGCCAGCAGCACCCGGACAGGGGGCGGCTATGGCTACACCTTC.

The V gene is TRBV21-1, the J gene TRBJ2-1; the D call TRBD1 from the table was never checked on the DNA. TRBV21-1 is marked as a pseudogene. CDR3 length: 14 amino acids. The CDR3 region is CASSSGQGHNEQFF. In DNA, the CDR3 is TGTGCCAGCAGCAGCGGACAGGGCCACAATGAGCAGTTCTTC.

DNA for the CDR3: TGTGCCAGCAGTTTAGGCCCCCTCGGTCAGCCCCAGCATTTT. Residues: CASSLGPLGQPQHF. The V call is TRBV27, the J call TRBJ1-5; no clear D. Trimming cost V 2 bases and J 6 bases, with 11 bases left between them. Germline V CDR1 and CDR2: MNHEY, SMNVEV (reference sequence). CDR3 length: 14 amino acids.

The chain combines TRBV3-1 (or the pseudogene TRBV3-2) with TRBJ2-2; 7 bases are shared with TRBD2. Germline V CDR1 and CDR2: LGHDT, YNNKEL (reference sequence). V gave up 0 bases and J gave up 0 bases; unmatched junction bases: 4. The CDR3 has 17 amino acids. CDR3 nucleotide sequence: TGTGCCAGCAGCCAAGAGTCTAGCGGTCCGAACACCGGGGAGCTGTTTTTT. Its protein is CASSQESSGPNTGELFF.

In its sample, this clone was seen once. The chain recombines TRBV7-2 with TRBJ1-2; D remains unclear. CDR1 and CDR2 (germline): SGHTA, FQGNSA. Trimming left V 6 bases short and J 0 bases short, with 14 bases between. This CDR3 spans 15 amino acids. CDR3 DNA: TGTGCCAGCAGTTCCCTCGGCTTAACTAACTATGGCTACACCTTC. Its protein is CASSSLGLTNYGYTF.

This clone has more than one count but fewer than ten. The CDR3 region is CASSPYVANRGYEQYF. The CDR3, as DNA: TGTGCCAGCAGCCCTTACGTGGCTAATCGGGGATACGAGCAGTACTTC. V gene TRBV7-2 combines with J gene TRBJ2-7; TRBD2 is a possible D gene (5 bases). The ends were cut back, 5 bases at V and 4 bases at J, with 21 bases in the middle. CDR1 and CDR2 from the germline V gene are SGHTA and FQGNSA. This CDR3 has 16 amino acids.

Concerning this clone: Other nucleotide sequences in the sample specify the same CDR3. The chain carries TRBV5-1 and TRBJ2-5; D is ambiguous. The CDR3 has 13 amino acids. V was pared by 3 bases and J by 4 bases, with 10 bases between. Looked up from germline, CDR1 is SGHRS and CDR2 is YFSETQ. CDR3 residues: CASSSFLGETQYF. The CDR3 coding sequence is TGCGCCAGCAGCTCCTTTTTAGGAGAGACCCAGTACTTC.

This clone was recorded once. The V and J genes are TRBV5-1 and TRBJ2-3; TRBD2 aligns across 11 bases. The CDR3 is 15 residues long. The V and J ends lost 4 bases and 1 base, in that order; junction bases with no gene match: 2. CDR1 is SGHRS and CDR2 is YFSETQ in the germline V gene. CDR3 amino acids: CASSVLAGGTDTQYF. CDR3 coding DNA: TGCGCCAGCAGCGTACTAGCGGGGGGCACAGATACGCAGTATTTT.

This clone was found once. The chain uses TRBV6-2 or TRBV6-3 and TRBJ2-7; a weak D match, TRBD1 (5 bases). Trimming left V 4 bases short and J 3 bases short, with 13 bases between. CDR1 and CDR2 from the germline V gene are MNHEY and SVGEGT. CDR3 size: 14 residues. CDR3 DNA sequence: TGTGCCAGCAGTTTTTCCCCGACAGTCTACGAGCAGTACGTC. This sequence encodes CASSFSPTVYEQYV.

The chain is built from TRBV14 and TRBJ1-2; D not certain. V lost 4 bases, J lost 1 base, and 13 bases lay in between. Per germline, CDR1 SGHDN and CDR2 FVKESK. The CDR3 length is 15 residues. The CDR3 bases are TGTGCCAGCAGCCGAACGGTGAACAGTAACTATGGCTACACCTTC. Its translation: CASSRTVNSNYGYTF.

The rearrangement joins TRBV29-1 to TRBJ2-7; the D gene is possibly TRBD2 (6 bases). This CDR3 is built from 11 residues. The V gene's germline CDR1 is SQVTM and CDR2 ANQGSEA. Trimming removed 1 base at V and 7 bases at J, with 8 bases between. DNA for the CDR3: TGCAGCGTTGAAGCCGGAGGGGAGCAGTACGTC. It codes for CSVEAGGEQYV.

The genes are TRBV27 and TRBJ1-6; D remains unclear. Germline CDR1 MNHEY, CDR2 SMNVEV (reference sequence). Between the trimmed V and J ends, which lost 3 bases and 7 bases, there was a span of 16 bases. The CDR3 extends over 16 amino acids. The CDR3 sequence: CASSFDGIRANSPLHF. The CDR3 nucleotides are TGTGCCAGCAGTTTCGACGGCATAAGGGCGAATTCACCCCTCCACTTT.

The rearrangement links TRBV10-3 to TRBJ1-1; TRBD1 matches 8 bases. Germline V gene data show CDR1 as ENHRY and CDR2 as SYGVKD. The J segment lost 4 bases and the V segment lost 6 bases, leaving 4 bases of the junction unmatched. The CDR3 extends over 13 amino acids. This chain's CDR3 is CAIRKTGATEAFF. DNA of the CDR3: TGTGCCATCAGGAAGACAGGGGCCACTGAAGCTTTCTTT.

This clone appeared a few times. The chain joins TRBV3-1 (or the pseudogene TRBV3-2) to TRBJ1-6; D call uncertain. CDR3 length equals 14 residues. The germline CDR1 and CDR2 sequences are LGHDT and YNNKEL (reference sequence). Trimming removed 0 bases from V and 8 bases from J, with 8 bases in between. CDR3 loop: CASSQDPEYSPLHF. The CDR3 bases are TGTGCCAGCAGCCAAGATCCAGAGTATTCACCCCTCCACTTT.

This chain joins TRBV9 and TRBJ1-6; 7 nucleotides line up with TRBD1. The V gene end was trimmed by 5 bases and the J gene end by 7 bases; junction bases not matched to a gene: 6. The germline gives CDR1 SGDLS, CDR2 YYNGEE. This CDR3 contains 14 residues. The CDR3 spells CASRADRLNSPLHF. Written as DNA, the CDR3 is TGTGCCAGCAGAGCGGACAGGTTGAATTCACCCCTCCACTTT.

The chain has TRBV18 and TRBJ2-5; TRBD1 matches at 8 bases. CDR3 length: 15 amino acids. CDR1 is KGHSH and CDR2 is LQKENI in the germline V gene. The junction had 6 bases not matched to a gene; V was cut back by 3 bases and J by 3 bases. CDR3 amino acids: CASSPFQGAKETQYF. The CDR3 coding sequence is TGTGCCAGCTCACCGTTCCAGGGGGCCAAAGAGACCCAGTACTTC.

The chain combines TRBV27 with TRBJ2-7, with D possibly matching TRBD1 (6 bases). CDR3 size: 14 residues. Germline CDR1 is MNHEY and CDR2 is SMNVEV (reference sequence). Trimming removed 5 bases at V and 5 bases at J, with 16 bases between. CDR3 nucleotide sequence: TGTGCCAGCAGTCCCATAACAGGGACCCACGAGCAGTACTTC. This gives the protein CASSPITGTHEQYF.